This record looks at one T cell receptor beta chain sequence and its context. Its antigen remains undetermined. Base quality data are lacking; no much larger clone is found one base away. CDR1 and CDR2, looked up from the germline V gene (reference sequence), are LNHNV and YYDKDF. Trimming costs V 4 bases and J 4 bases, and their ends lie 10 bases apart. The CDR3 starts with the cysteine, ends with the phenylalanine, and has 13 residues. Only the CDR3 part of the read is kept: 39 bases, read in frame from the first base. The data were obtained in a study of blood T cell repertoires in COVID-19 (dated by TCRdb to between 2020 and 2021). Concerning the study at large: Collaborator samples came from the United States, Italy and Spain and covered acute and convalescent phases of COVID-19. The material from the prospective study consisted of cDNA or gDNA derived from T cells, B-cell-depleted T cells, or PBMCs. Subjects who had been exposed to COVID-19, were actively infected with it, or had recovered from it provided the deeply sampled blood TCRbeta repertoires that made up the dataset. The repertoires were released in a freely available public database intended as a resource for research on the immune response to SARS-CoV-2. Samples were obtained from the ongoing ImmuneRACE study (first 160 participants) and from 1,254 subjects provided by 6 global collaborators. The sample metadata nearly always contained a de-identified subject ID, COVID-19 status, age in years and sex. Where available, HLA class I and class II types were obtained from metadata supplied by the sample provider rather than from assay-based typing.

Each collaborating institution followed its own protocols to collect whole blood in K2EDTA tubes. For TCRbeta analysis, collaborators shipped samples in one of three forms: frozen whole blood, isolated PBMCs, or DNA extracted from either of those sample types. The immunoSEQ Assay, a bias-controlled multiplex PCR, was used to amplify TCRbeta CDR3 regions from genomic DNA. The study's processing was this. Nucleated cell counts per sample were estimated from amplification of reference gene primers within the assay. To quantify the absolute abundance of each unique TCRbeta CDR3 rearrangement, sequence reads were collapsed and filtered. For each sample, productive Simpson clonality was calculated as the square root of Simpson's diversity index across productive rearrangements. Sourced from immuneACCESS, this table was stored by TCRdb with only in-frame sequences that have V and J called. A share of the clones is absent; for the studies checked, an unresolved V gene accounts for under half, and the remainder has no known explanation. D and trimming come from the DNA, and the V and J calls and clone size come from that table. The sample records around 40,000 clones, around 86% of which are singletons. Clones ranked in the top ten supply around 24% of the sample.

Results the study describes overall, beyond this receptor: The amount of clinical and demographic metadata varied by source and participant and was provided uncurated.

Sequenced material: peripheral blood. The source of this sequence is a man aged 45-65 years with active or convalescent COVID-19. The rearranged segments are TRBV15 and TRBJ1-2, with the identity of the D gene unclear. The nucleotide sequence reads TGTGCCACCAGCAACCAACGTAGCTATGGCTACACCTTC. This codes for CATSNQRSYGYTF. Reference TRBV15 and TRBJ1-2 proteins supply the regions before and after the CDR3; the full variable domain is: DAMVIQNPRYQVTQFGKPVTLSCSQTLNHNVMYWYQQKSSQAPKLLFHYYDKDFNNEADTPDNFQSRRPNTSFCFLDIRSPGLGDTAMYLCATSNQRSYGYTFGSGTRLTVV.